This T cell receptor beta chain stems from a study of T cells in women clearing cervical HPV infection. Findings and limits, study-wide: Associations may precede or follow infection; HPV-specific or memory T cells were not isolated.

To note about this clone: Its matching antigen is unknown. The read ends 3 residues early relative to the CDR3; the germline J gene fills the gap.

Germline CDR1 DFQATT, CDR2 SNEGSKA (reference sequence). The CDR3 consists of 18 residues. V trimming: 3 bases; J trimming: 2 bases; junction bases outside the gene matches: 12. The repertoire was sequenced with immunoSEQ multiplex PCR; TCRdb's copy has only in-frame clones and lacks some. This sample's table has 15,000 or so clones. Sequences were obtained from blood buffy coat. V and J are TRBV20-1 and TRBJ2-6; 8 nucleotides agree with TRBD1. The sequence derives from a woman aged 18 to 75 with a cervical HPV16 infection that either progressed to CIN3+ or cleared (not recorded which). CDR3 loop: CSARRTGLFGAGANVLTF. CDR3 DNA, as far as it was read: TGCAGTGCTAGGAGGACAGGGTTATTCGGGGCTGGGGCCAACGTC.